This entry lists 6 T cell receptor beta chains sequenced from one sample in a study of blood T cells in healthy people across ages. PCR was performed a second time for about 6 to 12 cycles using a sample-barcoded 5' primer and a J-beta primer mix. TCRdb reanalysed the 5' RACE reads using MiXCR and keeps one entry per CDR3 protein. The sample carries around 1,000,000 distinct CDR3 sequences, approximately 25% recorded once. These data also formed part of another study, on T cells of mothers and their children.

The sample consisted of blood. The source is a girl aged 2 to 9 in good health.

CDR3 sequence reads: CASSPTINTEAFF. The CDR3 nucleotides read TGTGCCAGCAGCCCGACAATAAACACTGAAGCTTTCTTT. V usage is TRBV7-8 and J usage is TRBJ1-1; D gene ambiguous. V lost 5 bases to trimming and J lost 2 bases, with 9 bases between them. Germline CDR1 and CDR2: SGHVS and FQNEAQ. The CDR3 totals 13 residues.

The CDR3 DNA reads TGTGCCAGCAATGATCTCGCCACAGATACGCAGTATTTT. Its protein is CASNDLATDTQYF. V gene TRBV12-3 or TRBV12-4 combines with J gene TRBJ2-3, with D unclear. The CDR3 extends over 13 amino acids. The V and J ends lost 7 bases and 2 bases respectively, with 10 bases between them.

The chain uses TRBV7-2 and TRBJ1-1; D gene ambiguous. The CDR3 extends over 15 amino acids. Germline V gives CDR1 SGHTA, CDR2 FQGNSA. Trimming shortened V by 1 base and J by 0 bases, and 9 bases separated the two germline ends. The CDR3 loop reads CASSLVWGMNTEAFF. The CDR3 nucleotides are TGTGCCAGCAGCTTAGTGTGGGGAATGAACACTGAAGCTTTCTTT.

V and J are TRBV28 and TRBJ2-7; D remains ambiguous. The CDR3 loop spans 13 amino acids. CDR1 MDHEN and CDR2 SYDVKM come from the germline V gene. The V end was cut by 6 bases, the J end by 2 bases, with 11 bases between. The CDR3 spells CASSTTRTYEQYF. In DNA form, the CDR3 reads TGTGCCAGCAGCACTACGCGGACCTACGAGCAGTACTTC.

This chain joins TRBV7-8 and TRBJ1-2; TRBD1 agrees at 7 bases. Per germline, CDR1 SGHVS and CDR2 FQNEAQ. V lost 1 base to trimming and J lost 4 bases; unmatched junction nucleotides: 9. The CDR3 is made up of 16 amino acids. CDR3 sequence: CASSLEGTAYSYGYTF. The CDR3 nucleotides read TGTGCCAGCAGCTTAGAAGGGACAGCCTACTCCTATGGCTACACCTTC. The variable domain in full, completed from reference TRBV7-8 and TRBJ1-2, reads GAGVSQSPRYKVAKRGQDVALRCDPISGHVSLFWYQQALGQGPEFLTYFQNEAQLDKSGLPSDRFFAERPEGSVSTLKIQRTQQEDSAVYLCASSLEGTAYSYGYTFGSGTRLTVV.

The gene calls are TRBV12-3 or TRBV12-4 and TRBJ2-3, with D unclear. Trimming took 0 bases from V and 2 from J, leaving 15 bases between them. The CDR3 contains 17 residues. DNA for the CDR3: TGTGCCAGCAGTTTAGCTCGTACGGCGGAGAACACAGATACGCAGTATTTT. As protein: CASSLARTAENTDTQYF.